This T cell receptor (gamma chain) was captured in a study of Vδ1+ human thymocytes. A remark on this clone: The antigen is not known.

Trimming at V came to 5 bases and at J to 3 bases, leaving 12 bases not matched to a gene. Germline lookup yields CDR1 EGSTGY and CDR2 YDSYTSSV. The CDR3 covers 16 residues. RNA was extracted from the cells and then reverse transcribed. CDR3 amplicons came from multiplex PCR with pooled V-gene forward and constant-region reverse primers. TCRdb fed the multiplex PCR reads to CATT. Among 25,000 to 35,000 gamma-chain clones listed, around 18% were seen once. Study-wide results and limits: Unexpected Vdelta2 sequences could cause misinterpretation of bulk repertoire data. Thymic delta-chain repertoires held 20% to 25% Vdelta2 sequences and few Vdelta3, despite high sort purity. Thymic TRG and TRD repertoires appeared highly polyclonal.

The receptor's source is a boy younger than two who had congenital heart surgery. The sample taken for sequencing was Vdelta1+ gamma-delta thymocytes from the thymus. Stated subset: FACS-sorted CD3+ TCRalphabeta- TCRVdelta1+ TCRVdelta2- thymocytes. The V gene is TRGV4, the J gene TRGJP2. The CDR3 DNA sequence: TGTGCCACCTGGGCCGGGATTGAGGGTAGTGATTGGATCAAGACGTTT. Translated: CATWAGIEGSDWIKTF.